This section outlines one TCR beta chain sequence together with its context. Its antigen is not identified. Attachment of unique molecular identifiers to individual cDNA molecules was performed. TCRdb re-analysed the 5' RACE reads in MiXCR, keeping a single row per CDR3 protein. The profile shows around 50,000 distinct CDR3 sequences, 11% of them singletons. This entry comes from a study of early T cells in non-severe SARS-CoV-2 infection. The length of the CDR3 is 13 residues. V lost 5 bases and J lost 6, with 16 bases in between. Germline V gene lookup returns CDR1 GTSNPN and CDR2 SVGIG (reference sequence). Study-level results: Anti-spike CD8 specificities were favored by VDJdb matching, whose results missed private and CD4 specificities.

The receptor was isolated from an adult who was a healthcare worker with PCR-confirmed SARS-CoV-2 infection or an uninfected control (not recorded which). The chain combines TRBV30 with TRBJ1-1; no reliable D call. Source material: whole blood. This CDR3 reads CAWALSRAAEAFF. The CDR3 DNA reads as TGTGCCTGGGCATTATCCCGGGCCGCTGAAGCTTTCTTT.